This T cell receptor beta chain is from a study of cytomegalovirus exposure and HLA in healthy donors. Points from the study as a whole: Previously analyzed data showed that most TCR beta V segments were productive at a frequency of about 87% or about 30%. Later work found most CMV-associated TCR beta chains apparently HLA-restricted. The study designated roughly 150 TCR beta chains cytomegalovirus-associated.

On this clone: Its specificity is not known.

PCR amplification relied on 60 Vbeta primers (plus 13 Jbeta primers). Assay: immunoSEQ multiplex PCR; the TCRdb copy retains only in-frame clones and omits some. The profile shows about 160,000 clones, roughly 82% of them singletons. The CDR3 length is 16 residues. Trimming cost V 6 bases and J 1 base, with 18 bases left between them. Germline V CDR1 and CDR2: SGHRS, YFSETQ. Material for sequencing was PBMCs. This clonotype originated in a man between 50 and 59 years old in good health and CMV-seropositive. This chain connects TRBV5-1 to TRBJ2-3; D perhaps matches TRBD2 (5 bases). Here the CDR3 reads CASKPKTGIGTDTQYF. The CDR3 region has the DNA TGCGCCAGCAAGCCCAAGACGGGAATTGGCACAGATACGCAGTATTTT.